This T cell receptor (beta chain) was captured in a study of blood T cell repertoires in COVID-19. For the study at large: T cells, B-cell-depleted T cells, or PBMCs supplied cDNA or gDNA.

Produced via immunoSEQ multiplex PCR; TCRdb's table is partial and in-frame only. The repertoire includes about 490,000 clones, approximately 83% of them detected once, and approximately 3% sits in the top ten. CDR1 is LGHDT, CDR2 YNNKEL, per germline (reference sequence). The CDR3 consists of 14 residues. With 1 base removed from V and 2 bases from J, the gap between germline ends came to 9 bases. Specimen: peripheral blood. The chain uses TRBV3-1 (or the pseudogene TRBV3-2) and TRBJ2-7; a weak D match, TRBD1 (6 bases). The sequence derives from a human donor in a cohort sampled during active COVID-19. The chain's CDR3 is CASSQAPGAYEQYF. The CDR3 DNA sequence: TGTGCCAGCAGCCAAGCACCAGGGGCCTACGAGCAGTACTTC.